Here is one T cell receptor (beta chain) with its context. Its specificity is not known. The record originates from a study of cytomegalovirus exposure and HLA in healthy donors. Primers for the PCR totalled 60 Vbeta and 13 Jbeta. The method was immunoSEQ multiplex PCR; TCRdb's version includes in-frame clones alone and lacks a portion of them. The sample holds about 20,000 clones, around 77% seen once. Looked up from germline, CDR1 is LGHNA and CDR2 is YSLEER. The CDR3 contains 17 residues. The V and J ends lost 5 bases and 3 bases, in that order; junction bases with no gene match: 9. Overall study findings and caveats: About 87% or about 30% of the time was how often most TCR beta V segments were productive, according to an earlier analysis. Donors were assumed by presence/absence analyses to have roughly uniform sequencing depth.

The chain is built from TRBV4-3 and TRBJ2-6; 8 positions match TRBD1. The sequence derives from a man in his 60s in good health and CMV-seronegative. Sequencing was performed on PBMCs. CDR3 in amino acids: CASSEGTGTLGANVLTF. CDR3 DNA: TGCGCCAGCAGCGAAGGGACAGGAACACTTGGGGCCAACGTCCTGACTTTC.